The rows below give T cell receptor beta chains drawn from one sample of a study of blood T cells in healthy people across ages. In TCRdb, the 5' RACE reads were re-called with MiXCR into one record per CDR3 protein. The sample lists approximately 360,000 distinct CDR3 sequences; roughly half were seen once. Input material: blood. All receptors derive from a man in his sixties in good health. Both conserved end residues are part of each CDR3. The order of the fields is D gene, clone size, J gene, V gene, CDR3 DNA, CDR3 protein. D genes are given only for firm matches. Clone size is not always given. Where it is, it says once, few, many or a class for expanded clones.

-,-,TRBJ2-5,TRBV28,TGTGCCAGCAGTACTCAATTGGGCGTAGAGACCCAGTACTTC,CASSTQLGVETQYF
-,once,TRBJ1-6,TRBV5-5,TGTGCCAGCAGCCTAATTACCGGGGAATCACCCCTCCACTTT,CASSLITGESPLHF
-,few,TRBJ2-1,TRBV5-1,TGCGCCAGCAGCTTGACCGGGCCCCCAAACAATGAGCAGTTCTTC,CASSLTGPPNNEQFF
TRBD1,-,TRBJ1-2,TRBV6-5,TGTGCCAGCAGGTCAGGGGGCTCAAACTATGGCTACACCTTC,CASRSGGSNYGYTF
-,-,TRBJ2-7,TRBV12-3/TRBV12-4,TGTGCCAGCAGTTCTCAGGGTTTGTTATTCAATCGGGGCTACGAGCAGTACTTC,CASSSQGLLFNRGYEQYF
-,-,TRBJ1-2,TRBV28,TGTGCCAGCAGAAGCAGGGAGAACGAAGGCTACACCTTC,CASRSRENEGYTF
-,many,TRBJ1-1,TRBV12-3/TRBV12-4,TGTGCCAGCAGTTTAGCCCCTGAGACTCACGCTGAAGCTTTCTTT,CASSLAPETHAEAFF
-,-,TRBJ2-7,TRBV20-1,TGCAGTGCTCCCAAAGACAACTCCTACGAGCAGTACTTC,CSAPKDNSYEQYF
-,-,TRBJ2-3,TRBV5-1,TGCGCCAGCAGCTACAGGGATACGCAGTATTTT,CASSYRDTQYF
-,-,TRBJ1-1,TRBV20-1,TGCAGTGCTAGAGAAACTGGGGTAGCCACTGAAGCTTTCTTT,CSARETGVATEAFF
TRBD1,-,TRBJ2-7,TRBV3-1,TGTGCCAGCAGCCGACAGGGCCACTACGAGCGGTACTTC,CASSRQGHYERYF
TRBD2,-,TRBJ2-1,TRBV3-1,TGTGCCAGCAGCCAAGTGTTCGGGACTAGCGGGAGAACCAGGAATGAGCAGTTCTTC,CASSQVFGTSGRTRNEQFF
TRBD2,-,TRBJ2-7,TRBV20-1,TGCAGTGCTAGAGATCCAGCGGGAGGGCCCTACGAGCAGTACTTC,CSARDPAGGPYEQYF
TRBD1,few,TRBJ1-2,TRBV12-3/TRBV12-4,TGTGCCAGCAGTTGGGGCAGGGGGATCCGGGGCTACACCTTC,CASSWGRGIRGYTF
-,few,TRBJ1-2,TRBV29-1,TGCAGCGTTGAAGGGAAGGGGGAATATGGCTACACCTTC,CSVEGKGEYGYTF
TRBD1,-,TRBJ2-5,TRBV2,TGTGCCAGCAGTCCGGCGAAGACAGGGGGAGAGCAGTACTTC,CASSPAKTGGEQYF
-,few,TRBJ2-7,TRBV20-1,TGCAGTGCTAGGGACGGCTCCTCCTACGAGCAGTACTTC,CSARDGSSYEQYF
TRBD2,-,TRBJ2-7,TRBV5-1,TGCGCCAGCAGCTTGGAGGGACTAGACGTGGCCGAGCAGTACTTC,CASSLEGLDVAEQYF
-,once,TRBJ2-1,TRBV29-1,TGCAGCGTTGAAGATAGTAGGGCCTCCACCTACAATGAGCAGTTCTTC,CSVEDSRASTYNEQFF
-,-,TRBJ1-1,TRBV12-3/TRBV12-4,TGTGCCAGCAGTTTATCGGGCAGGGTGAACACTGAAGCTTTCTTT,CASSLSGRVNTEAFF
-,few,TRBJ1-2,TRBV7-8,TGTGCCAGCAGCTTATCCGGGAATAACTATGGCTACACCTTC,CASSLSGNNYGYTF
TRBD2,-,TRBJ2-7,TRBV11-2,TGTGCCAGCAGCTTACGGATCGGGGGGGCCTCTGACGAGCAGTACTTC,CASSLRIGGASDEQYF
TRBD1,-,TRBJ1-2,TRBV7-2,TGTGCCAGCAGGCGAGCCGGGACAGGGGACTATGGCTACACCTTC,CASRRAGTGDYGYTF
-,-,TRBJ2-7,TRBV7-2,TGTGCCAGCAGCTTAGGGGGACACTACGAGCAGTACTTC,CASSLGGHYEQYF
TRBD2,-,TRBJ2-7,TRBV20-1,TGCAGTGCTAGTGGACTAGCGGGAGGGCCCTACGAGCAGTACTTC,CSASGLAGGPYEQYF
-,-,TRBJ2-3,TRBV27,TGTGCCAGCACGGACTCGCACACAGATACGCAGTATTTT,CASTDSHTDTQYF
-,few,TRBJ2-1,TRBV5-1,TGCGCCAGCAGCGACCAGGTCTCCTACAATGAGCAGTTCTTC,CASSDQVSYNEQFF
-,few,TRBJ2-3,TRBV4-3,TGCGCCAGCGGAGAGGAGCGAACCCCCACAGATACGCAGTATTTT,CASGEERTPTDTQYF
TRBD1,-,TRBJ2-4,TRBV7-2,TGTGCCAGCAGCCCTACAGGGGGCGGAAACATTCAGTACTTC,CASSPTGGGNIQYF
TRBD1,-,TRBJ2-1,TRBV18,TGTGCCAGCTCCCAAAGACAGGGGGTTTACAATGAGCAGTTCTTC,CASSQRQGVYNEQFF
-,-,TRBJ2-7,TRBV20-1,TGCAGTGCTAGAGCAACTTGGGGGGTTGACGAGCAGTACTTC,CSARATWGVDEQYF
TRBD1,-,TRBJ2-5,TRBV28,TGTGCCAGCAGCACCGGGACAGGGACTAAGCAGTACTTC,CASSTGTGTKQYF
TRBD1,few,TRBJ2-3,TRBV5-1,TGCGCCAGCAGCTGGAGACAGGGGACCACAGATACGCAGTATTTT,CASSWRQGTTDTQYF
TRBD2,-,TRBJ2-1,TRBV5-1,TGCGCCGGCAGCGAAGGGACTAGCGGGGGAAATGAGCAGTTCTTC,CAGSEGTSGGNEQFF
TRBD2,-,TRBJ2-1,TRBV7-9,TGTGCCAGCAGCTTACCCCGGGTAGCGGGAGTTGGCAATGAACAGTTCTTC,CASSLPRVAGVGNEQFF
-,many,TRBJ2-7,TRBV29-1,TGCAGCGTTGCCACCAGCTCCTACGAGCAGTACTTC,CSVATSSYEQYF
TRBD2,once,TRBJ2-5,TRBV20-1,TGCAGTGCTCCTGAAGCGGGGGCTCTAGAGACCCAGTACTTC,CSAPEAGALETQYF
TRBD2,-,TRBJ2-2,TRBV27,TGTGCCAGCAGTTTATATGGGACTAGCGGACAGAGGGGGGAGCTGTTTTTT,CASSLYGTSGQRGELFF
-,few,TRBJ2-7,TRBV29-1,TGCAGCGTTGGAGGGCGGGGATCCACCTACGAGCAGTACTTC,CSVGGRGSTYEQYF
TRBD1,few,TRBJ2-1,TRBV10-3,TGTGCCATCAGTGAGACGGGGACAGCGGAGCAGTTCTTC,CAISETGTAEQFF
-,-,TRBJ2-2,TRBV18,TGTGCCAGCTCACCAACAGTCTCGAACACCGGGGAGCTGTTTTTT,CASSPTVSNTGELFF
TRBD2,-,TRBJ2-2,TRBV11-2,TGTGCCAGCAGCAAACTAGCGGGGGCGTTCGCGAACACCGGGGAGCTGTTTTTT,CASSKLAGAFANTGELFF
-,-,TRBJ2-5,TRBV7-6,TGTGCCAGCAGCTTAGAGCAGGGATACCAGGCACAAGAGACCCAGTACTTC,CASSLEQGYQAQETQYF
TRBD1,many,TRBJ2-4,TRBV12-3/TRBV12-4,TGTGCCAGCAGGGGACAGGGGGCGGGAAACATTCAGTACTTC,CASRGQGAGNIQYF
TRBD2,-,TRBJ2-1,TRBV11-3,TGTGCCAGCAGCTTAGGACTAGCGGGTTCCAATGAGCAGTTCTTC,CASSLGLAGSNEQFF
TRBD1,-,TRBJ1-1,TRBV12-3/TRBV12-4,TGTGCCAGCGCCTCAGGGGGACCTGAAGCTTTCTTT,CASASGGPEAFF
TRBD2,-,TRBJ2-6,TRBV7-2,TGTGCCAGCAGTCAGATAGCGGGAATCTCTGGGGCCAACGTCCTGACTTTC,CASSQIAGISGANVLTF
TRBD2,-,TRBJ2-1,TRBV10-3,TGTGCCACCTATCAATCCCTAGCGGGAGCCCCGAAGCAGTTCTTC,CATYQSLAGAPKQFF
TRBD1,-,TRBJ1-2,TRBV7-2,TGTGCCAGCAGCTTAGCGGGGAAGACAGGGACTTTCTATGGCTACACCTTC,CASSLAGKTGTFYGYTF
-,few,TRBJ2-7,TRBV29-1,TGCAGCGTTGAGACCCGTTTACTCGAGCAGTACTTC,CSVETRLLEQYF
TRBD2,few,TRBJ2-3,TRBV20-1,TGCAGTGCCACTGTCATTGCGGGGGGGACCTATACGCAGTATTTT,CSATVIAGGTYTQYF
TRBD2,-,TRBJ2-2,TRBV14,TGTGCCAGCAGCCTCGGTAGCGGGGCTACCGGGGAGCTGTTTTTT,CASSLGSGATGELFF
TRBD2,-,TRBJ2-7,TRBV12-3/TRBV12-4,TGTGCCGGCAGAGGGGCGGGAGGGTCCTACGAGCAGTACTTC,CAGRGAGGSYEQYF
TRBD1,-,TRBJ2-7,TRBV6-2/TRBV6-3,TGTGCCAGCAGTTGGGACAGGGCGAGGGAGCAGTACTTC,CASSWDRAREQYF